The 5 T cell receptor beta chains below come from one sample, sequenced in a study of cytomegalovirus exposure and HLA in healthy donors. Clones were read by immunoSEQ multiplex PCR, and TCRdb kept only the in-frame ones, dropping some. The sample includes about 82,000 clones, 95% of them seen just once. Source material: PBMCs. The receptors shown here come from a woman aged 18-30 years in good health and CMV-seronegative.

This chain joins TRBV4-3 and TRBJ2-1; the match to TRBD2 covers 9 bases. With 4 bases clipped from V and 7 bases from J, the junction kept 5 bases outside the gene matches. This CDR3 comprises 14 residues. Germline V CDR1 and CDR2: LGHNA, YSLEER. This CDR3 reads CASSPGLAGNEQFF. The CDR3 bases are TGCGCCAGCAGCCCAGGGCTAGCGGGGAATGAGCAGTTCTTC.

This chain uses TRBV7-9 with TRBJ2-1, with 9 bases aligning to TRBD2. J lost 4 bases, V lost 5 bases, and 3 bases had no gene match. Germline V gives CDR1 SEHNR, CDR2 FQNEAQ (reference sequence). This CDR3 has 14 residues. The chain's CDR3 is CASSGTSNYNEQFF. In nucleotides, the CDR3 is TGTGCCAGCAGCGGGACTAGCAATTACAATGAGCAGTTCTTC. Variable domain in full (rest from reference TRBV7-9 and TRBJ2-1): DTGVSQNPRHKITKRGQNVTFRCDPISEHNRLYWYRQTLGQGPEFLTYFQNEAQLEKSRLLSDRFSAERPKGSFSTLEIQRTEQGDSAMYLCASSGTSNYNEQFFGPGTRLTVL.

This rearrangement joins TRBV5-1 to TRBJ1-6, with D perhaps TRBD1 (5 bases). V lost 4 bases, J lost 9 bases, and 14 bases lay in between. This CDR3 is 14 amino acids long. Germline V gene data show CDR1 as SGHRS and CDR2 as YFSETQ. CDR3 protein: CASSGAGVGSPLHF. CDR3 sequence (DNA): TGCGCCAGCAGCGGGGCGGGGGTTGGTTCACCCCTCCACTTT.

The rearrangement joins TRBV4-3 to TRBJ1-5; TRBD1 matches at 10 bases. The CDR3 loop spans 14 amino acids. Germline assignment: CDR1 LGHNA and CDR2 YSLEER. After removal of 5 bases from V and 5 bases from J, the junction contained 3 bases not matched to a gene. Here the CDR3 reads CASSTDRGYQPQHF. The CDR3 DNA is TGCGCCAGCAGCACGGACAGGGGGTATCAGCCCCAGCATTTT.

The chain joins TRBV5-1 to TRBJ2-2, with 7 bases lining up with TRBD1. V gave up 3 bases and J gave up 7 bases; unmatched junction bases: 6. Germline V gene data show CDR1 as SGHRS and CDR2 as YFSETQ. The CDR3 has 14 residues. The CDR3 reads CASSSDRFDGELFF. The CDR3 DNA sequence: TGCGCCAGCAGCTCGGACAGGTTCGACGGGGAGCTGTTTTTT.